The rows below give T cell receptor beta chains drawn from one sample of a study of beta chain features in type 1 diabetes. Sequenced by immunoSEQ multiplex PCR; TCRdb stores in-frame clones only, minus some. The sample lists hundreds of thousands of clones; 68% were seen once. The specimen sequenced was naive CD4+ T cells from blood. The receptors originated from a man younger than 40 in good health. The CDR3 runs from the conserved cysteine through the conserved F or W. The D gene is left open where the match is weak. The size field is filled for only some rows; it gives once, few, many or a size class.

CDR3nt	CDR3aa	d_gene	j_gene	abundance	v_gene
TGTGCCAGCAGCTTAGATGATCACTACGAGCAGTACTTC	CASSLDDHYEQYF	.	TRBJ2-7	.	TRBV7-6
TGTGCCAGCAGCCCTACAGCGAACACTGAAGCTTTCTTT	CASSPTANTEAFF	.	TRBJ1-1	.	TRBV9
TGTGCCAGCAGCTCCTTGCGCGAGCGGGGCTCCTACGAGCAGTACTTC	CASSSLRERGSYEQYF	TRBD2	TRBJ2-7	.	TRBV11-2
TGTGCCAGCAGTGGACAGACCTACGAGCAGTACTTC	CASSGQTYEQYF	.	TRBJ2-7	once	TRBV2
TGTGCCAGCAGTGAAGATATTAGCGGGTACAATGAGCAGTTCTTC	CASSEDISGYNEQFF	TRBD2	TRBJ2-1	few	TRBV25-1
TGCAGCGTTGGACAGGGTGGTGAGCAGTTCTTC	CSVGQGGEQFF	TRBD1	TRBJ2-1	few	TRBV29-1
TGCAGCGTGGAGAAAAATACAGATACGCAGTATTTT	CSVEKNTDTQYF	.	TRBJ2-3	few	TRBV29-1
TGTGCCTGGAGGGGGACAGGCACTAATCAGCCCCAGCATTTT	CAWRGTGTNQPQHF	TRBD1	TRBJ1-5	.	TRBV30
TGTGCCAGCAGTTTGAGTGGGGCATTAAGAACAGATACGCAGTATTTT	CASSLSGALRTDTQYF	.	TRBJ2-3	.	TRBV27
TGTGCCAGCAGTGACCCCCAGGGCCACGGCACTGAAGCTTTCTTT	CASSDPQGHGTEAFF	.	TRBJ1-1	.	TRBV25-1
TGTGCCAGCAGCCAAGACGGCCCGGGAGGGGCTTACAATGAGCAGTTCTTC	CASSQDGPGGAYNEQFF	TRBD2	TRBJ2-1	.	TRBV14
TGTGCCAGCTCACGCCCGGGACTAGCGGGAGGGAATGAGCAGTTCTTC	CASSRPGLAGGNEQFF	TRBD2	TRBJ2-1	few	TRBV18
TGTGCCAGTAGTATCGACACCGGGGAGCTGTTTTTT	CASSIDTGELFF	.	TRBJ2-2	.	TRBV19
TGCAGCGTCGGACAGGGGGCAAATTCACCCCTCCACTTT	CSVGQGANSPLHF	TRBD1	TRBJ1-6	.	TRBV29-1
TGTGCCAGCAGCTTAGCTCCAATAGCAGCTAGCACAGATACGCAGTATTTT	CASSLAPIAASTDTQYF	.	TRBJ2-3	few	TRBV11-2
TGCAGCGTTGGCCGGGGGAGGAATGAGCAGTTCTTC	CSVGRGRNEQFF	.	TRBJ2-1	.	TRBV29-1
TGTGCCAGCAGCACCCTCCCACAGGGGAACACTGAAGCTTTCTTT	CASSTLPQGNTEAFF	.	TRBJ1-1	once	TRBV9
TGTGCCTGGAGTGAACTATACGAGCAGTACTTC	CAWSELYEQYF	.	TRBJ2-7	.	TRBV30
TGTGCCCTAAGCGGCTACCCGAACACCGGGGAGCTGTTTTTT	CALSGYPNTGELFF	.	TRBJ2-2	few	TRBV30
TGCAGCGTTACTCCCCGCCGGGACCACCACCCACGCGAGCAGTACTTC	CSVTPRRDHHPREQYF	.	TRBJ2-7	.	TRBV29-1
TGTGCCAGCTCACCATCGACAGGGGGGTCCTACGAGCAGTACTTC	CASSPSTGGSYEQYF	TRBD1	TRBJ2-7	once	TRBV18
TGTGCCAGCAGTGAACAGGGACTCACAGATACGCAGTATTTT	CASSEQGLTDTQYF	.	TRBJ2-3	.	TRBV6-1
TGTGCCTGGACCCCCAAGGGCCTCTCTGGAAACACCATATATTTT	CAWTPKGLSGNTIYF	.	TRBJ1-3	.	TRBV30
TGTGCCTGGAGTGTAGCCCCCGGAAAGAACACTGAAGCTTTCTTT	CAWSVAPGKNTEAFF	.	TRBJ1-1	.	TRBV30
TGTGCCAGCAGACCGTTGAGAAGCGGGAGGGCCTACGAGCAGTACTTC	CASRPLRSGRAYEQYF	TRBD2	TRBJ2-7	once	TRBV11-2
TGCGCGGGGGAAGGATTTCTCGGCAAAAACATTCAGTACTTC	CAGEGFLGKNIQYF	TRBD2	TRBJ2-4	.	TRBV30
TGCAGCGCTCAGGCCGGGACAGGGACCCAAGAGACCCAGTACTTC	CSAQAGTGTQETQYF	TRBD1	TRBJ2-5	.	TRBV29-1
TGCAGCGTTGAGGGGGTCCTCACAGATACGCAGTATTTT	CSVEGVLTDTQYF	.	TRBJ2-3	.	TRBV29-1
TGTGCCACGAGACTAGCGGGAACTGAAGAGACCCAGTACTTC	CATRLAGTEETQYF	TRBD2	TRBJ2-5	.	TRBV10-3
TGTGCCAGCAGGCGCGAAACCATTAACAATGAGCAGTTCTTC	CASRRETINNEQFF	.	TRBJ2-1	.	TRBV6-5
TGTGCCATCAGCTACCTGGGTGATACGCAGTATTTT	CAISYLGDTQYF	.	TRBJ2-3	few	TRBV10-3
TGTGCCAGCAGCGAAGGACTAGCGGGAGGAGGAGAGCAGTTCTTC	CASSEGLAGGGEQFF	TRBD2	TRBJ2-1	.	TRBV9
TGCAGCGTTCGTTCTTTTGTTAACAATGAGCAGTTCTTC	CSVRSFVNNEQFF	.	TRBJ2-1	.	TRBV29-1
TGTGCCAGCGGAGGGGGGTACGAGCAGTACTTC	CASGGGYEQYF	.	TRBJ2-7	.	TRBV6-5
TGTGCCAGACAGACAGGGGCGAACACCGGGGAGCTGTTTTTT	CARQTGANTGELFF	TRBD1	TRBJ2-2	.	TRBV7-2
TGTGCCAGCTCATGGACAACAAGGGCTAACTATGGCTACACCTTC	CASSWTTRANYGYTF	.	TRBJ1-2	.	TRBV5-4
TGCAGCGCCACTGATAGCGGAGCTTCCTACAATGAGCAGTTCTTC	CSATDSGASYNEQFF	.	TRBJ2-1	.	TRBV29-1
TGTGCCAGCAGTTCTAGCGGGGGTCGGACAGATACGCAGTATTTT	CASSSSGGRTDTQYF	TRBD2	TRBJ2-3	.	TRBV6-5
TGTGCCTGGGGGTGGGGCAGAGGGGAGCTGTTTTTT	CAWGWGRGELFF	.	TRBJ2-2	.	TRBV30
TGTGCCAGCAGTTTAAGCAGGGCCCAAGAGACCCAGTACTTC	CASSLSRAQETQYF	.	TRBJ2-5	.	TRBV28
TGCAGCGTTGAAGTGTACTGGGGGGCCGAGACCCAGTACTTC	CSVEVYWGAETQYF	.	TRBJ2-5	few	TRBV29-1
TGTGCCAGCAGCTTAAGGGGCTATAACTCCTACGAGCAGTACTTC	CASSLRGYNSYEQYF	.	TRBJ2-7	.	TRBV13
TGCGCCAGCAGCTTGGCCGCGCGGGAGGAGGTAGATACGCAGTATTTT	CASSLAAREEVDTQYF	TRBD2	TRBJ2-3	.	TRBV5-1
TGTGCCAGCAGCGTACCGGGCACAGATACGCAGTATTTT	CASSVPGTDTQYF	.	TRBJ2-3	.	TRBV9
TGTGCCAGCAGCCGACAGGGAAGGGGAGGAAAACTGTTTTTT	CASSRQGRGGKLFF	TRBD1	TRBJ1-4	.	TRBV7-9
TGCGCCAGCAGCTATGGGTTGGATGAGCAGTTCTTC	CASSYGLDEQFF	.	TRBJ2-1	once	TRBV5-1
TGTGCCAGCAGTGAGAGAGGCGATTTTAACACTGAAGCTTTCTTT	CASSERGDFNTEAFF	.	TRBJ1-1	.	TRBV2
TGTGCCAGCAGCTTAGAGGGACAGGGTAGCTACAATGAGCAGTTCTTC	CASSLEGQGSYNEQFF	TRBD1	TRBJ2-1	once	TRBV7-6
TGCAGCGTTGATGGACAGGGAGACACTGAAGCTTTCTTT	CSVDGQGDTEAFF	TRBD1	TRBJ1-1	few	TRBV29-1
TGCAGCGTTGCCCGGGACCCGAACACTGAAGCTTTCTTT	CSVARDPNTEAFF	.	TRBJ1-1	few	TRBV29-1
TGCAGCGTTTGGGACAGGGGAACAGATACGCAGTATTTT	CSVWDRGTDTQYF	TRBD1	TRBJ2-3	.	TRBV29-1
TGTGCCTGGAGTGAAACAGGGGGAAAACTGTTTTTT	CAWSETGGKLFF	TRBD1	TRBJ1-4	.	TRBV30
TGTGCCAGCAGTCTTCAAACCGGACGGAATGAGCAGTTCTTC	CASSLQTGRNEQFF	.	TRBJ2-1	.	TRBV7-2
TGTGCCAGCAGCCCAAATGGGTACGGATACGAGCAGTACTTC	CASSPNGYGYEQYF	.	TRBJ2-7	.	TRBV13
TGCGCCAGCAGCTACAACCAAGAGACCCAGTACTTC	CASSYNQETQYF	.	TRBJ2-5	few	TRBV5-1
TGCAGCGTCGAATTCCTAGCGGGAGGTTACGAGCAGTACTTC	CSVEFLAGGYEQYF	TRBD2	TRBJ2-7	.	TRBV29-1